This is a list of T cell receptor beta chains from one sample in a study of OX40 agonist ivuxolimab in advanced cancers. Sequencing was performed with immunoSEQ multiplex PCR; in TCRdb, only in-frame clones are kept and a portion is missing. The profile shows 100,000 to 120,000 clones, around nine tenths of them singletons. The sequenced sample was CD4+ or CD8+ T cells sorted from blood, obtained in a trial of the OX40 agonist ivuxolimab. The receptors were gathered from an adult with an advanced solid tumor such as melanoma, head and neck, liver or kidney cancer. Both conserved end residues are part of each CDR3. Fields, in order: V gene, D gene, J gene, clone size, CDR3 DNA, CDR3 protein. D genes are given only for firm matches. Only some rows state a clone size, as once, few, many or a class for expanded clones.

>TRBV5-4|NA|TRBJ1-2|NA
TGTGCCAGCAGCTTGGCCGGCGGGGCAGGTGGCTACACCTTC
CASSLAGGAGGYTF
>TRBV7-3|TRBD1|TRBJ2-1|NA
TGTGCCAGCAGCCGAAACGACAGGGATAATGAGCAGTTCTTC
CASSRNDRDNEQFF
>TRBV19|NA|TRBJ1-4|NA
TGTGCCAGTAGTATAGAAGGGACGCCCAAACTGTTTTTT
CASSIEGTPKLFF
>TRBV5-1|TRBD2|TRBJ2-5|NA
TGCGCCAGCAGCTTGACGGCTAGCGGGGGGACCCAAGAGACCCAGTACTTC
CASSLTASGGTQETQYF
>TRBV29-1|TRBD1|TRBJ2-1|NA
TGCAGCGTTGGCGCAGGGGGCTACAATGAGCAGTTCTTC
CSVGAGGYNEQFF
>TRBV15|TRBD1|TRBJ2-3|NA
TGTGCCACCAGCAGAGATAAATGGACAGGGGACAGCACAGATACGCAGTATTTT
CATSRDKWTGDSTDTQYF
>TRBV6-5|NA|TRBJ2-3|NA
TGTGCCAGCAGGATAACAGGGACCGATACGCAGTATTTT
CASRITGTDTQYF
>TRBV19|TRBD1|TRBJ1-1|few
TGTGCCAGTAGCTATACAGGGGACACTGAAGCTTTCTTT
CASSYTGDTEAFF
>TRBV4-3|NA|TRBJ2-3|few
TGCGCCAGCAGCCAAGGAAATCCCAGGGGGGTAAACACAGATACGCAGTATTTT
CASSQGNPRGVNTDTQYF
>TRBV5-4|NA|TRBJ2-7|NA
TGTGCCAGCAGCTTGGGGGCGGAAACCTACGAGCAGTACTTC
CASSLGAETYEQYF
>TRBV6-6|NA|TRBJ2-1|NA
TGTGCCAGCACGGGGATTGGTTACAATGAGCAGTTCTTC
CASTGIGYNEQFF
>TRBV4-3|NA|TRBJ1-1|NA
TGCGCCAGCAGCCGAGATTCCGGGACACTCGGGCGGACTGAAGCTTTCTTT
CASSRDSGTLGRTEAFF
>TRBV29-1|TRBD1|TRBJ1-2|NA
TGCAGCGTTGGACAGGGAAGGGGCTACACCTTC
CSVGQGRGYTF
>TRBV5-6|TRBD2|TRBJ2-1|NA
TGTGCCAGCAGCTTGTGGGGGACTAGCGAGTTCTTC
CASSLWGTSEFF
>TRBV25-1|NA|TRBJ1-6|NA
TGTGCCAGCAGTGAAATGGAGGGTTATTCACCCCTCCACTTT
CASSEMEGYSPLHF
>TRBV5-6|NA|TRBJ1-2|NA
TGTGCCAGCAGCTTAACTAACTATGGCTACACCTTC
CASSLTNYGYTF
>TRBV19|NA|TRBJ1-6|NA
TGTGCCAGTAGTCTATCAGGGAGGGGTTCACCCCTCCACTTT
CASSLSGRGSPLHF
>TRBV25-1|NA|TRBJ2-3|NA
TGTGCCAGCAGTGAACCCGACAGCACAGATACGCAGTATTTT
CASSEPDSTDTQYF
>TRBV30|TRBD2|TRBJ2-2|NA
TGTGCCTGGAGACGTAGCGGGAGGCCCGGGGAGCTGTTTTTT
CAWRRSGRPGELFF
>TRBV6-1|TRBD1|TRBJ1-4|once
TGTGCCAGCAGTGTGACAGGGCGTGCAACTAATGAAAAACTGTTTTTT
CASSVTGRATNEKLFF
>TRBV2|TRBD1|TRBJ1-2|NA
TGTGCCAGAGAACCCTTCCGGGACAGGGTGGAGAGTGGCTACACCTTC
CAREPFRDRVESGYTF
>TRBV5-4|NA|TRBJ2-7|NA
TGTGCCAGCAGCTTACATTCAGGGTCCTACGAGCAGTACTTC
CASSLHSGSYEQYF
>TRBV27|NA|TRBJ2-1|once
TGTGCCAGCAGTTCCCGGTTAGCGGCAGATCACTACAATGAGCAGTTCTTC
CASSSRLAADHYNEQFF
>TRBV6-5|NA|TRBJ2-2|NA
TGTGCCAGCAGTTACAGACCGAGCTCGAACACCGGGGAGCTGTTTTTT
CASSYRPSSNTGELFF
>TRBV4-2|TRBD2|TRBJ2-1|once
TGTGCCAGCACCTTCACTAGCGGGAGTGGTTACAATGAGCAGTTCTTC
CASTFTSGSGYNEQFF
>TRBV6-5|NA|TRBJ1-2|NA
TGTGCCAGCAGTTACTCGTATAGGGGTGGCTACACCTTC
CASSYSYRGGYTF
>TRBV19|TRBD2|TRBJ2-1|NA
TGTGCCAGTGTGCCTAGCGGGTTTAGGAATGAGCAGTTCTTC
CASVPSGFRNEQFF
>TRBV6-5|NA|TRBJ2-1|NA
TGTGCCAGCAGTTATGAGGGACCGTACAATGAGCAGTTCTTC
CASSYEGPYNEQFF
>TRBV7-9|NA|TRBJ2-3|NA
TGTGCCAGCAGCTCAACAGATACGCAGTATTTT
CASSSTDTQYF
>TRBV7-9|NA|TRBJ1-1|NA
TGTGCCAGCAGCTTCGAAGGGCGAGGCACTGAAGCTTTCTTT
CASSFEGRGTEAFF
>TRBV5-1|NA|TRBJ2-7|NA
TGCGCCAGCAGCTTTCAGGGGGGCGAGCAGTACTTC
CASSFQGGEQYF
>TRBV7-5|NA|TRBJ1-4|NA
TGTGCCAGCCCTCAGAATGGGGGGACTAATGAAAAACTGTTTTTT
CASPQNGGTNEKLFF
>TRBV19|NA|TRBJ1-5|NA
TGTGCCAGTAGTAAGGGGCGGCCGAATAGCAATCAGCCCCAGCATTTT
CASSKGRPNSNQPQHF
>TRBV4-1|NA|TRBJ1-2|NA
TGCGCCAGCAGCCTTGAACAGCTGGTAGGAGGCTACACCTTC
CASSLEQLVGGYTF
>TRBV6-5|NA|TRBJ2-3|NA
TGTGCCAGCAGTTCCAGGGTTCCAGATACGCAGTATTTT
CASSSRVPDTQYF
>TRBV7-9|NA|TRBJ2-1|NA
TGTGCCAGCAGCCTCCAGTTAGGACTCTACAATGAGCAGTTCTTC
CASSLQLGLYNEQFF
>TRBV4-3|NA|TRBJ2-3|few
TGCGCCAGCAGCCAGAGATACGCAGGGGAGTACACAGATACGCAGTATTTT
CASSQRYAGEYTDTQYF
>TRBV2|NA|TRBJ1-3|NA
TGTGCCAGCAGAGGAGAAACCTCTGGAAACACCATATATTTT
CASRGETSGNTIYF
>TRBV9|NA|TRBJ2-6|NA
TGTGCCAGCAGCCCCCATAATAGTGGGGCCAACGTCCTGACTTTC
CASSPHNSGANVLTF
>TRBV5-1|NA|TRBJ2-3|NA
TGCGCCAGCAGCTTGGAGGGCGGGGAAAGCGCAGATACGCAGTATTTT
CASSLEGGESADTQYF
>TRBV7-2|TRBD2|TRBJ2-5|NA
TGTGCCAGCAGCTTAGAGAGCGGGAGGGCACAGACCCAGTACTTC
CASSLESGRAQTQYF
>TRBV28|TRBD1|TRBJ1-4|NA
TGTGCCAGCAGGAGGGACAGGGAGGGTATGGCTAATGAAAAACTGTTTTTT
CASRRDREGMANEKLFF
>TRBV13|NA|TRBJ1-2|NA
TGTGCCAGCAGCCCGAGGACCGTCGGCTACACCTTC
CASSPRTVGYTF
>TRBV29-1|TRBD1|TRBJ2-1|NA
TGCAGCGTTCAATCCGGGACAGGGGCGCGCAAGATGTGGTCCGATGAGCAGTTCTTC
CSVQSGTGARKMWSDEQFF
>TRBV9|NA|TRBJ2-7|once
TGTGCCAGCAGCGTCGAGGGGACGCCCAGCCTGGGCGAGCAGTACTTC
CASSVEGTPSLGEQYF
>TRBV7-2|TRBD1|TRBJ1-5|NA
TGTGCCAGCAGCTCGGGGACAGGTCATCAGCCCCAGCATTTT
CASSSGTGHQPQHF
>TRBV10-3|NA|TRBJ1-5|NA
TGTGCCATCAGTGAAAGGGGGTACAATCAGCCCCAGCATTTT
CAISERGYNQPQHF
>TRBV11-2|NA|TRBJ2-1|NA
TGTGCCAGCAGCTTAGCCGGAGGACCCTACAATGAGCAGTTCTTC
CASSLAGGPYNEQFF
>TRBV7-7|TRBD2|TRBJ2-5|NA
TGTGCTAGCAGCCCTGGACTAAGCGGGAGGGGGACCCAGTACTTC
CASSPGLSGRGTQYF